This TCR beta chain was obtained from a study of blood T cell repertoires in COVID-19. Study background: The analysed material was cDNA or gDNA that came from T cells, B-cell-depleted T cells, or PBMCs.

Trimming took off 3 bases at V and 7 bases at J, with 6 bases between the two ends. Germline lookup yields CDR1 SGHAT and CDR2 FQNNGV. CDR3 length: 12 residues. In the study's own analysis: It was from reference gene primer amplification that nucleated cell counts were estimated. Assay: immunoSEQ multiplex PCR; the TCRdb copy retains only in-frame clones and omits some. V, J and clone size are taken as reported in that table, and D and trimming were inferred from the DNA itself. Found here are hundreds of thousands of clones, less than 90% of them singletons; the top ten hold around 13%. This TCR was recovered from a woman in her sixties or seventies with COVID-19, enrolled during active disease. The chain uses TRBV11-2 and TRBJ2-2; D possibly corresponds to TRBD2 (5 bases). The sequenced sample consisted of peripheral blood. Here the CDR3 reads CASSLGSGELFF. The CDR3 DNA sequence: TGTGCCAGCAGCTTGGGGAGCGGGGAGCTGTTTTTT.